The 18 T cell receptor beta chains listed next were all sequenced from one sample in a study of graft-versus-host responses after intestinal transplantation. These TCRs are of unknown antigen specificity. The protocol was immunoSEQ multiplex PCR, while the TCRdb copy is restricted to in-frame clones and leaves out a portion. This table holds roughly 100,000 clones, approximately 90% found once. The specimen comprised unstimulated CD8+ T cells sorted from spleen or lymph node cells, sampled before transplant. These receptors were collected from a human donor who was the organ donor for an intestinal transplant.

The chain carries TRBV28 and TRBJ2-5; the match to TRBD1 covers 11 bases. CDR3 length: 19 amino acids. V was clipped by 6 bases and J by 4 bases; unmatched bases: 19. Germline-derived CDR1 and CDR2 are MDHEN and SYDVKM. This CDR3 reads CASSLPTHLDRGRGETQYF. Written as DNA, the CDR3 is TGTGCCAGCAGCCTCCCAACCCATCTGGACAGGGGGCGAGGAGAGACCCAGTACTTC.

This chain links TRBV14 with TRBJ1-4; no firm D call. Germline V gives CDR1 SGHDN, CDR2 FVKESK. The CDR3 has 16 residues. This CDR3 is CARYQSDGGTNEKLFF. The CDR3 bases are TGTGCTCGGTACCAAAGTGACGGAGGAACTAATGAAAAACTGTTTTTT. The variable domain in full, with the rest retrieved from reference TRBV14 and TRBJ1-4, is EAGVTQFPSHSVIEKGQTVTLRCDPISGHDNLYWYRRVMGKEIKFLLHFVKESKQDESGMPNNRFLAERTGGTYSTLKVQPAELEDSGVYFCARYQSDGGTNEKLFFGSGTQLSVL.

V gene TRBV27 combines with J gene TRBJ1-1; D perhaps matches TRBD1 (6 bases). V was trimmed by 3 bases and J by 5 bases, leaving 10 bases between them. Germline values: CDR1 MNHEY, CDR2 SMNVEV (reference sequence). This CDR3 contains 13 residues. The CDR3 nucleotides read TGTGCCAGCAGTTTTTCTGGACAGACTGAAGCTTTCTTT. Protein product: CASSFSGQTEAFF.

This chain links TRBV5-6 with TRBJ1-2; 9 nucleotides align to TRBD1. J was trimmed by 6 bases and V by 0 bases; bases with no gene match: 3. The CDR3 has 14 residues. Germline CDR1 and CDR2: SGHDT and YYEEEE. The CDR3 region is CASSLATGGDGYTF. The CDR3 DNA reads as TGTGCCAGCAGCTTGGCGACAGGGGGTGATGGCTACACCTTC.

This clone occurred once. This chain links TRBV30 with TRBJ1-1; D possibly corresponds to TRBD1 (5 bases). This CDR3 has 13 residues. Trimming removed 3 bases at V and 0 bases at J, with 8 bases between. Germline assignment: CDR1 GTSNPN and CDR2 SVGIG (reference sequence). CDR3 coding DNA: TGTGCCTGGAGCCAGGGCGTGAACACTGAAGCTTTCTTT. Translated, it gives CAWSQGVNTEAFF.

This sequence joins TRBV5-4 and TRBJ2-7, with a weak D call TRBD1 (5 bases). V dropped 4 bases and J dropped 4 bases, with 12 bases sitting between them. The germline gives CDR1 SGHNT, CDR2 YYREEE (reference sequence). The length of the CDR3 is 13 residues. CDR3 in amino acids: CASSRTPGYEQYF. CDR3 sequence (DNA): TGTGCCAGCAGCAGAACCCCAGGGTACGAGCAGTACTTC.

The chain employs TRBV2 and TRBJ2-1, with 9 bases matching TRBD2. From germline, CDR1 is SNHLY and CDR2 FYNNEI. CDR3 length: 16 residues. The J segment lost 0 bases and the V segment lost 7 bases, leaving 7 bases of the junction unmatched. The CDR3 nucleotides read TGTGCCAGCACCGCGGGACTAGCTAGCTCCTACAATGAGCAGTTCTTC. Its protein product is CASTAGLASSYNEQFF.

Notes on this clone: A junction boundary mismatches the germline segment, possibly from a read error. V usage is TRBV6-1 and J usage is TRBJ1-5; TRBD1 matches 7 bases. The CDR3 totals 18 residues. Germline CDR1 MNHNS, CDR2 SASEGT. The CDR3 DNA follows: TGTGCCAGCAGTGGAAAAAACCGGGACAGTGGTAGCTATCAGCCCCAGCATTTT. Protein sequence: CASSGKNRDSGSYQPQHF.

The CDR3 region is CASSLGTGINLGQETQYF. In DNA, the CDR3 is TGTGCCAGCAGTTTAGGGACAGGGATTAATTTGGGCCAAGAGACCCAGTACTTC. This chain connects TRBV27 to TRBJ2-5, with 9 bases that match TRBD1. Trimming at V came to 2 bases and at J to 1 base, leaving 11 bases not matched to a gene. Germline V gives CDR1 MNHEY, CDR2 SMNVEV (reference sequence). The CDR3 runs to 18 residues.

The V gene is TRBV4-1, the J gene TRBJ2-3; D is ambiguous. This CDR3 comprises 15 residues. Trimming removed 3 bases from V and 6 bases from J, with 16 bases in between. Germline V CDR1 and CDR2: MGHRA, YSYEKL. Here the CDR3 DNA reads TGCGCCAGCAGCCAGGAAGCCCCCCGGGTGGATACGCAGTATTTT. Its translation is CASSQEAPRVDTQYF.

This chain links TRBV4-2 with TRBJ1-1, with D possibly TRBD1 on 5 matching bases. The CDR3 length is 12 residues. Germline lookup yields CDR1 LGHNA and CDR2 YNFKEQ. V dropped 6 bases and J dropped 8 bases, with 13 bases sitting between them. The CDR3 loop reads CASRKETDEAFF. The CDR3 nucleotides are TGTGCCAGCAGAAAGGAGACAGACGAAGCTTTCTTT.

This clone was counted between two and nine times. The rearrangement links TRBV4-1 to TRBJ2-7, with D hard to call. Between the trimmed V and J ends, which lost 0 bases and 2 bases, there was a span of 14 bases. Germline V lookup: CDR1 MGHRA, CDR2 YSYEKL. This CDR3 contains 16 residues. The CDR3 loop is CASSQDPPRGTYEQYF. The CDR3, as DNA: TGCGCCAGCAGCCAAGACCCCCCGCGCGGCACCTACGAGCAGTACTTC.

CDR3 sequence reads: CASSLLGYSEVETQYF. CDR3 nucleotides: TGTGCCAGCAGCTTGCTGGGCTACTCGGAGGTGGAGACCCAGTACTTC. This chain uses TRBV5-6 with TRBJ2-5; tentatively, D is TRBD2 (5 bases). V was shortened by 1 base and J by 5 bases, with 18 bases between the two germline ends. Germline CDR1 is SGHDT and CDR2 is YYEEEE. CDR3 size: 16 residues.

The rearrangement links TRBV30 to TRBJ2-2, with D perhaps TRBD2 (6 bases). The CDR3 sequence is 18 residues long. Trimming removed 2 bases from V and 8 bases from J, with 27 bases in between. Per germline, CDR1 GTSNPN and CDR2 SVGIG (reference sequence). CDR3 sequence (DNA): TGTGCCTGGAGTTCGGCCTTCCGGAGCGGGTGCTGTGAGGGGGAGCTGTTTTTT. It specifies CAWSSAFRSGCCEGELFF.

The chain has TRBV9 and TRBJ2-5; 7 bases map to TRBD2. The CDR3 contains 16 residues. Germline assignment: CDR1 SGDLS and CDR2 YYNGEE. V was pared by 0 bases and J by 5 bases, with 10 bases of the junction left unmatched. This CDR3 reads CASSVALREAEETQYF. For the CDR3, the DNA is TGTGCCAGCAGCGTAGCTCTTCGGGAGGCTGAGGAGACCCAGTACTTC.

V usage is TRBV28 and J usage is TRBJ1-1, with a tentative D call TRBD1 (5 bases). V gave up 1 base and J gave up 6 bases, with 9 bases separating them. This CDR3 has 13 amino acids. The V gene's germline CDR1 is MDHEN and CDR2 SYDVKM. The CDR3 here is CASSLSGYPEAFF. As DNA, the CDR3 is TGTGCCAGCAGTTTATCAGGGTACCCTGAAGCTTTCTTT.

The chain carries TRBV5-5 and TRBJ1-2, with 8 bases fitting TRBD1. Germline CDR1 is SGHKS and CDR2 is YYEKEE (reference sequence). Trimming took 4 bases from V and 2 from J; bases not matched to a gene: 19. CDR3 size: 19 residues. In nucleotides, the CDR3 is TGTGCCAGCAGCCTTATGGGATCGAGCGGGACAGGACCAAACTATGGCTACACCTTC. Translation gives CASSLMGSSGTGPNYGYTF.

J is TRBJ2-7 and V is TRBV7-9, with D possibly matching TRBD1 (6 bases). The CDR3 is made up of 15 amino acids. The germline V and J ends were trimmed by 0 bases and 7 bases, with 16 bases remaining between them. Germline lookup yields CDR1 SEHNR and CDR2 FQNEAQ (reference sequence). CDR3: CASSLANTGHLEQYF. For the CDR3, the DNA is TGTGCCAGCAGCTTAGCGAATACGGGACATTTAGAGCAGTACTTC. Based on the CDR3 plus reference TRBV7-9 and TRBJ2-7, the full variable domain is DTGVSQNPRHKITKRGQNVTFRCDPISEHNRLYWYRQTLGQGPEFLTYFQNEAQLEKSRLLSDRFSAERPKGSFSTLEIQRTEQGDSAMYLCASSLANTGHLEQYFGPGTRLTVT.